These T cell receptor beta chains were read from a single sample in a study of cytomegalovirus exposure and HLA in healthy donors. TCRdb's copy holds only in-frame clones and misses some; the assay was immunoSEQ multiplex PCR. The sample yields about 160,000 clones, 75% to 90% seen once. Sequences were obtained from PBMCs. These receptors all stem from a woman younger than 35 in good health and CMV-seronegative. CDR3s include the opening cysteine and the closing phenylalanine or tryptophan. The order of the fields is D gene, J gene, clone size, V gene, CDR3 DNA, CDR3 protein. A D gene is named only where the DNA matches it firmly. Not every row has a clone size; where given, it reads once, few, many or a size class.

NA | TRBJ1-2 | NA | TRBV11-2 | TGTGCCAGCAGCTTAGATCAGGCAGGTTACTATGGCTACACCTTC | CASSLDQAGYYGYTF
TRBD1 | TRBJ1-5 | NA | TRBV23-1 | TGCGCCAGTCGCCCCGGGACAGGGGCGCATTTT | CASRPGTGAHF
TRBD1 | TRBJ2-1 | NA | TRBV6-4 | TGTGCCAGCAGCGCCGAGGACAGGTACAATGAGCAGTTCTTC | CASSAEDRYNEQFF
TRBD2 | TRBJ2-3 | NA | TRBV4-1 | TGCGCCAGCAGCCAAGAGTCAGGAGCGGGGAGTAGCACAGATACGCAGTATTTT | CASSQESGAGSSTDTQYF
TRBD1 | TRBJ1-1 | NA | TRBV5-1 | TGCGCCAGCAGCTTAGACAGGGCGACTGAAGCTTTCTTT | CASSLDRATEAFF
NA | TRBJ1-5 | NA | TRBV27 | TGTGCCAGCAGTGGCGGTGACAGGTATCAGCCCCAGCATTTT | CASSGGDRYQPQHF
TRBD1 | TRBJ2-7 | NA | TRBV2 | TGTGCCAGAGGGGGCCAGGGACAGGGTTACTACGAGCAGTACTTC | CARGGQGQGYYEQYF
NA | TRBJ1-4 | few | TRBV28 | TGTGCCAGCAGCCAGTGGGAGGGCCCCAATGAAAAACTGTTTTTT | CASSQWEGPNEKLFF
NA | TRBJ2-7 | NA | TRBV7-9 | TGTGCCAGCAGCTCTAGGGCGCAGGGCAACAAGTACGAGCAGTACTTC | CASSSRAQGNKYEQYF
TRBD1 | TRBJ1-1 | NA | TRBV2 | TGTGCCAGAAGGGGGCTAGGGGGGGCTTTCTTT | CARRGLGGAFF
NA | TRBJ2-2 | NA | TRBV7-9 | TGTGCCAGCAGCTGGACTGGTGGTGGCACCGGGGAGCTGTTTTTT | CASSWTGGGTGELFF
TRBD1 | TRBJ2-7 | NA | TRBV27 | TGTGCCAGCAGTCCGGACAGGGGTCCCTACGAGCAGTACTTC | CASSPDRGPYEQYF
NA | TRBJ1-5 | few | TRBV6-4 | TGTGCCAGCAGCCGGTCGGGGGGCGAGGGTCAGCCCCAGCATTTT | CASSRSGGEGQPQHF
TRBD1 | TRBJ1-1 | NA | TRBV27 | TGTGCCAGCAGACGGGACAGGAAGGTCACTGAAGCTTTCTTT | CASRRDRKVTEAFF
TRBD2 | TRBJ2-7 | NA | TRBV7-8 | TGTGCCAGCAGCCGCTTCCCGACTAGCGGAAAAACAAACTACTCCTACGAGCAGTACTTC | CASSRFPTSGKTNYSYEQYF
NA | TRBJ2-1 | NA | TRBV9 | TGTGCCAGCAGCGTAGTGCTAGGTGAGCAGTTCTTC | CASSVVLGEQFF
NA | TRBJ2-1 | NA | TRBV28 | TGTGCCAGCAGTTTATCCCTACATGGAGATGAGCAGTTCTTC | CASSLSLHGDEQFF
NA | TRBJ2-2 | NA | TRBV7-2 | TGTGCCAGCAGCTTGCCCAGGGCTGGTCCCGGGGAGCTGTTTTTT | CASSLPRAGPGELFF
NA | TRBJ2-1 | NA | TRBV7-9 | TGTGCCAGCAGCTTAATCTCGGATGAGCAGTTCTTC | CASSLISDEQFF
TRBD1 | TRBJ1-4 | NA | TRBV7-6 | TGTGCCAGCAGCGCCGGACAGGGTTCTAATGAAAAACTGTTTTTT | CASSAGQGSNEKLFF
NA | TRBJ1-6 | NA | TRBV15 | TGTGCCACCAGCAGACACAAGATGAATTCACCCCTCCACTTT | CATSRHKMNSPLHF
TRBD1 | TRBJ1-2 | NA | TRBV6-5 | TGTGCCAGCAAACGACAGGGTCCTAACTATGGCTACACCTTC | CASKRQGPNYGYTF
TRBD1 | TRBJ2-7 | NA | TRBV28 | TGTGCCAGCAGGGGCCCCGGGACAGGTTACTACGAGCAGTACTTC | CASRGPGTGYYEQYF
NA | TRBJ1-5 | NA | TRBV7-2 | TGTGCCAGCAGCTTGGGGCAGGGGCTTCATCAGCCCCAGCATTTT | CASSLGQGLHQPQHF
TRBD2 | TRBJ2-3 | NA | TRBV7-8 | TGTGCCAGCAGCGGGCGGCAGCGGGAGGGCACAGATACGCAGTATTTT | CASSGRQREGTDTQYF
NA | TRBJ1-4 | NA | TRBV2 | TGTGCCAGCAACCAGGGACTTGTTAATGAAAAACTGTTTTTT | CASNQGLVNEKLFF
NA | TRBJ2-2 | once | TRBV6-1 | TGTGCCAGCTATTGGGAGGACATCGGGGAGCTGTTTTTT | CASYWEDIGELFF
NA | TRBJ2-7 | NA | TRBV30 | TGTGCCTGGAGTTTACAGGACAGTTACGAGCAGTACTTC | CAWSLQDSYEQYF
NA | TRBJ1-1 | NA | TRBV23-1 | TGCGCCAGCAGACACAGGACCGAAAAAGGCACTGAAGCTTTCTTT | CASRHRTEKGTEAFF
TRBD1 | TRBJ1-1 | few | TRBV6-1 | TGTGCCAGCAGTGACAGGGGGATTGGGAACACTGAAGCTTTCTTT | CASSDRGIGNTEAFF
NA | TRBJ2-5 | NA | TRBV7-9 | TGTGCCAGCAACCCAGATATGGAAGAGACCCAGTACTTC | CASNPDMEETQYF
NA | TRBJ2-7 | NA | TRBV18 | TGTGCCAGCTCGCACGGACAGAATTACGAGCAGTACTTC | CASSHGQNYEQYF